The present entry profiles one T cell receptor (beta chain) with its context. Its antigen is unknown. The data stem from a study of OX40 agonist ivuxolimab in advanced cancers. Background on the study: Subjects had a mean age of about 65 years, with a range of 23 to 79; 82.7% were male. Whole-study findings and limits: Circulating CD4+ and CD8+ T cells showed clonal expansion by week 6 at 0.1 to 3.0 mg/kg.

Germline assignment: CDR1 LNHDA and CDR2 SQIVND (reference sequence). Trimming shortened V by 7 bases and J by 7 bases, and 14 bases separated the two germline ends. This CDR3 comprises 13 residues. The method was immunoSEQ multiplex PCR; TCRdb's version includes in-frame clones alone and lacks a portion of them. The sample has around 80,000 clones, about nine tenths seen once. The TCR comes from an adult with an advanced solid tumor such as melanoma, head and neck, liver or kidney cancer. The chain links TRBV19 to TRBJ1-5, with D possibly matching TRBD1 (6 bases). The sequencing used CD4+ or CD8+ T cells sorted from blood, collected in a trial of the OX40 agonist ivuxolimab. The DNA of the CDR3 is TGTGCCAGTACCCGATACAGGGACCAGCCCCAGCATTTT. Protein: CASTRYRDQPQHF.